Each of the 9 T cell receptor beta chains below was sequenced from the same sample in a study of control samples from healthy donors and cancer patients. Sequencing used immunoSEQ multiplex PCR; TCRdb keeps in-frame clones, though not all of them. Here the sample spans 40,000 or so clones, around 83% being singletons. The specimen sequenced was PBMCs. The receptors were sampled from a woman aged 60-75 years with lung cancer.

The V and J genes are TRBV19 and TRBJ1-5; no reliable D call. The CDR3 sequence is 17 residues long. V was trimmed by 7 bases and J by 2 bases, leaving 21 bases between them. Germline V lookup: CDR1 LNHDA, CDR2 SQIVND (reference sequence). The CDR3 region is CASTPHGRVLGNQPQHF. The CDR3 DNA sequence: TGTGCCAGTACCCCCCACGGGAGGGTTTTGGGCAATCAGCCCCAGCATTTT.

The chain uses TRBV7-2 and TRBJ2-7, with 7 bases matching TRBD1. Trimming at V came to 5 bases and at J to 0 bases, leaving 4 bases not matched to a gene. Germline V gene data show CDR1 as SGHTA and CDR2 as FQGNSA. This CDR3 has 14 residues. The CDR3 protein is CASSPDRDSYEQYF. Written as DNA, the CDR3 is TGTGCCAGCAGCCCCGACAGGGACTCCTACGAGCAGTACTTC.

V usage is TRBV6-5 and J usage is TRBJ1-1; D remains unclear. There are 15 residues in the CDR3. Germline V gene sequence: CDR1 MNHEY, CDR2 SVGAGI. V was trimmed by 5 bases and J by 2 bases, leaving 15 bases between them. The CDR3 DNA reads TGTGCCAGCAGTCCCCTTGGGAACTTCAACACTGAAGCTTTCTTT. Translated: CASSPLGNFNTEAFF.

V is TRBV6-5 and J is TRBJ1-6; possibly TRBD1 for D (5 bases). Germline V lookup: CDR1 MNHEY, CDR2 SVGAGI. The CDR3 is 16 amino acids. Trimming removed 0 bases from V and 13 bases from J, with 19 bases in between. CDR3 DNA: TGTGCCAGCAGTTACTCTAGGGACGGGTTGAGGGACCCCCTCCACTTT. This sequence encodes CASSYSRDGLRDPLHF.

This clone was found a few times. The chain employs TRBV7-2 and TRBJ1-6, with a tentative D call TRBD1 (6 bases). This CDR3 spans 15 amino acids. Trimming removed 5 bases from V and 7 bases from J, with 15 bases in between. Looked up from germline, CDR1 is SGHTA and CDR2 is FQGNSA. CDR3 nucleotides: TGTGCCAGCAGCCCCCGGGACATACTCAATTCACCCCTCCACTTT. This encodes CASSPRDILNSPLHF.

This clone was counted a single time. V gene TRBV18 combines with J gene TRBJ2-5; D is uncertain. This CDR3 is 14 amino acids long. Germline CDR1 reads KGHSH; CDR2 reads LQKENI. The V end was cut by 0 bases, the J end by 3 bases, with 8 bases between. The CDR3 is CASSPPLREETQYF. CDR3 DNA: TGTGCCAGCTCACCACCGCTAAGGGAAGAGACCCAGTACTTC.

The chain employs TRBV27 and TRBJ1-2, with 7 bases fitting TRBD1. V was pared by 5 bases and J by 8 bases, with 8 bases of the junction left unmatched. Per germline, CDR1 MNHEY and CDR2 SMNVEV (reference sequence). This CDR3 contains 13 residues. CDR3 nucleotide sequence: TGTGCCAGCAGTCCAGGGGGGGGTCAAGGCTACACCTTC. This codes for CASSPGGGQGYTF.

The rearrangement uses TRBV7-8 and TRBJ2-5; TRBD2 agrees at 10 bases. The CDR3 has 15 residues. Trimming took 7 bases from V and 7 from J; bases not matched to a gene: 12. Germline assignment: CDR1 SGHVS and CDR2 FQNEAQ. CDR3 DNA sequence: TGTGCCAGCATCGTCGCGGCTAGCGGGGGTCCGACCCAGTACTTC. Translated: CASIVAASGGPTQYF.

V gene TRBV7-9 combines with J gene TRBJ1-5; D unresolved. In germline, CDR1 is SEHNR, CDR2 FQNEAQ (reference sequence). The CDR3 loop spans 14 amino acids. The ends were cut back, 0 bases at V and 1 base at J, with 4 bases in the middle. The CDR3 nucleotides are TGTGCCAGCAGCTTAGCGGGGAGCAATCAGCCCCAGCATTTT. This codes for CASSLAGSNQPQHF.